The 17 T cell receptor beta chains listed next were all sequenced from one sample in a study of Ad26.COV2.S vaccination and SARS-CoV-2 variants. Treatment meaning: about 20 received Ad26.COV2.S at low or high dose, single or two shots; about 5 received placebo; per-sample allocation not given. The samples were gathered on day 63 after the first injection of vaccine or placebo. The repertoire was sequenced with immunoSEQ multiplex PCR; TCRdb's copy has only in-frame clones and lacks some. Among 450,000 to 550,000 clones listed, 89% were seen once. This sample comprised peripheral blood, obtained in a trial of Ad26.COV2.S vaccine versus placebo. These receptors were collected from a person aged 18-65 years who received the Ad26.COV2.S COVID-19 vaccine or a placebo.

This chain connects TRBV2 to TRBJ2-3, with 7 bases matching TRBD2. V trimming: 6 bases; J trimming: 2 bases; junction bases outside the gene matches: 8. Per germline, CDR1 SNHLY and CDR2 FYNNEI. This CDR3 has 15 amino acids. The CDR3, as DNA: TGTGCCAGCAGGGGGGGGATGGAGTACACAGATACGCAGTATTTT. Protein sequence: CASRGGMEYTDTQYF.

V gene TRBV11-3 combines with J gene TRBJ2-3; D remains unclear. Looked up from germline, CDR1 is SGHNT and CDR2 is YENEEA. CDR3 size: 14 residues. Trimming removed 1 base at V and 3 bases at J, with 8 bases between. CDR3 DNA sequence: TGTGCCAGCAGCTTAGGACGGCCTACAGATACGCAGTATTTT. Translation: CASSLGRPTDTQYF.

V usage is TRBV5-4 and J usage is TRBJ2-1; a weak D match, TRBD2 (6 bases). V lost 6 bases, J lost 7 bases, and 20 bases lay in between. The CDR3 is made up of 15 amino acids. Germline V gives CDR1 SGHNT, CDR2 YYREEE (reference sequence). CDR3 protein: CASTDGGALPNEQFF. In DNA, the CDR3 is TGTGCCAGCACCGACGGAGGGGCCCTCCCGAATGAGCAGTTCTTC.

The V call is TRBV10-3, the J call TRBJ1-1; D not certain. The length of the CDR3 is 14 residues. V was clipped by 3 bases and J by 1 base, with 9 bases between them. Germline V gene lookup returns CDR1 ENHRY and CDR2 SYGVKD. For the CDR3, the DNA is TGTGCCATCAGTGACCCCGACACGAACACTGAAGCTTTCTTT. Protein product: CAISDPDTNTEAFF.

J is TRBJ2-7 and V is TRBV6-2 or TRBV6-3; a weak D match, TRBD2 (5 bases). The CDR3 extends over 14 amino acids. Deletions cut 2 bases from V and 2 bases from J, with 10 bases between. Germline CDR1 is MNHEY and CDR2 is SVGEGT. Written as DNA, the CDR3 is TGTGCCAGCAGTTACGGCGGGCCCCCCTACGAGCAGTACGTC. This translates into CASSYGGPPYEQYV.

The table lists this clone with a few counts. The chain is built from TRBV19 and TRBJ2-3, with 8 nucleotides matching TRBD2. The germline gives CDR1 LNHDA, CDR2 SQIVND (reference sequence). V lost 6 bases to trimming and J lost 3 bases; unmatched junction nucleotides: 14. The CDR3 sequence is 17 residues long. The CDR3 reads CASSTGLRGGRTDTQYF. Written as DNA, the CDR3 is TGTGCCAGTAGCACTGGCCTCCGGGGCGGGAGGACAGATACGCAGTATTTT.

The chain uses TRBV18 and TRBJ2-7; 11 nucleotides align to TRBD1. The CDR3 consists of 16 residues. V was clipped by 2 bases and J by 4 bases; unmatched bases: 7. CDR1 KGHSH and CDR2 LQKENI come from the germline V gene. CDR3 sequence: CASSPEGTGGKYEQYF. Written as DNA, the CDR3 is TGTGCCAGCTCACCAGAAGGGACAGGGGGGAAGTACGAGCAGTACTTC.

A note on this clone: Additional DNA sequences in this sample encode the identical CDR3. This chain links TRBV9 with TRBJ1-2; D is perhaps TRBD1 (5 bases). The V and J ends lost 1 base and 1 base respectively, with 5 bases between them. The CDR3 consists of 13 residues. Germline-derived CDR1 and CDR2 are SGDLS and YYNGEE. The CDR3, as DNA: TGTGCCAGCAGCGTACAGGGTAACTATGGCTACACCTTC. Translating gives CASSVQGNYGYTF.

CDR3 protein: CASSQDYGEAYEQYF. Here the CDR3 DNA reads TGCGCCAGCAGCCAAGATTATGGGGAAGCCTACGAGCAGTACTTC. The chain joins TRBV4-1 to TRBJ2-7; D not resolved. Germline CDR1 and CDR2: MGHRA and YSYEKL. Trimming shortened V by 0 bases and J by 2 bases, and 11 bases separated the two germline ends. The CDR3 spans 15 residues.

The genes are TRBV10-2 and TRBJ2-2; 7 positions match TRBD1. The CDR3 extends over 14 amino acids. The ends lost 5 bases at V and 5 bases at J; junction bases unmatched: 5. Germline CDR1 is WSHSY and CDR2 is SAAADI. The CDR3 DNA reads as TGCGCCAGCAGTCCGCAGGGGGTAACCGGGGAGCTGTTTTTT. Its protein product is CASSPQGVTGELFF.

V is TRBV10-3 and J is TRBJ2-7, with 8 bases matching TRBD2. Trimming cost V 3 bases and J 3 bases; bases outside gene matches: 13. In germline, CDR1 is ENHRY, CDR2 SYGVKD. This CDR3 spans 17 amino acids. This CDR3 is CAISDPWDSGDIYEQYF. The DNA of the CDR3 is TGTGCCATCAGTGATCCCTGGGATAGCGGGGACATCTACGAGCAGTACTTC.

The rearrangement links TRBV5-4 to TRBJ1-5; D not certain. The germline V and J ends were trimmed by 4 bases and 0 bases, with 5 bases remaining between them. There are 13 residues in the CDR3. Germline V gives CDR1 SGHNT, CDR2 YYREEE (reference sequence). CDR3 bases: TGTGCCAGCAGCCCCGGTAGCAATCAGCCCCAGCATTTT. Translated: CASSPGSNQPQHF.

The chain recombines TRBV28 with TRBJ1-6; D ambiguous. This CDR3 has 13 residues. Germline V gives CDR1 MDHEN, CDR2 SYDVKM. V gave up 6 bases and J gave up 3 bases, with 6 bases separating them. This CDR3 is CASREDYNSPLHF. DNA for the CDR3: TGTGCCAGCAGAGAGGACTATAATTCACCCCTCCACTTT.

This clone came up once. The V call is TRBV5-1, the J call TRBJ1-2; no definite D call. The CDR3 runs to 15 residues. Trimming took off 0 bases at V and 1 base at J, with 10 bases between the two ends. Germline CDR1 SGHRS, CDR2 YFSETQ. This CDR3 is CASSLGYSFNYGYTF. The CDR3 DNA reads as TGCGCCAGCAGCTTGGGGTACTCGTTTAACTATGGCTACACCTTC.

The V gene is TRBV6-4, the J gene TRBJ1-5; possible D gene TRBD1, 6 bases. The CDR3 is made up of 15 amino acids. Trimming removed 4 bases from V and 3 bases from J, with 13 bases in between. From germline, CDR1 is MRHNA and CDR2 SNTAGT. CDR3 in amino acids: CASSVWGPYNQPQHF. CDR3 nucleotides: TGTGCCAGCAGTGTTTGGGGGCCCTACAATCAGCCCCAGCATTTT.

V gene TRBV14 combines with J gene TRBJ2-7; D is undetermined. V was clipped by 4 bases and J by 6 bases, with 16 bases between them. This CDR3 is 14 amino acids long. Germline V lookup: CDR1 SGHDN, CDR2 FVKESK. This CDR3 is CASSPRREPSEQYV. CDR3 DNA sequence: TGTGCCAGCAGCCCACGGCGTGAGCCCTCCGAGCAGTACGTC.

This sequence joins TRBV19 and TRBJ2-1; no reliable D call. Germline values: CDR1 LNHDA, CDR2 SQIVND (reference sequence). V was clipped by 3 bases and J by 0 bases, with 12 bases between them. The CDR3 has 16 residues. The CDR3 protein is CASSIIGVSSYNEQFF. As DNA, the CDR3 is TGTGCCAGTAGTATCATAGGCGTGAGCTCCTACAATGAGCAGTTCTTC.